This T cell receptor (beta chain) is from a study of cytomegalovirus exposure and HLA in healthy donors. Only in-frame clones appear in the TCRdb table, and some are missing; sequencing was by immunoSEQ multiplex PCR. The sample records 80,000 to 100,000 clones, roughly 84% being singletons. V was shortened by 5 bases and J by 4 bases, with 15 bases between the two germline ends. The CDR3 loop spans 15 amino acids. Germline V gene lookup returns CDR1 SGHTA and CDR2 FQGNSA. Donors were drawn from the approximately 130-subject validation cohort, separate from the approximately 670-subject first cohort.

This clonotype was obtained from a man between 18 and 35 years old in good health and CMV-seropositive. Material for sequencing was PBMCs. The chain has TRBV7-2 and TRBJ1-3; no clear D. The CDR3 coding sequence is TGTGCCAGCAGCGACCAGCATAAACTAGGAAACACCATATATTTT. It encodes CASSDQHKLGNTIYF.